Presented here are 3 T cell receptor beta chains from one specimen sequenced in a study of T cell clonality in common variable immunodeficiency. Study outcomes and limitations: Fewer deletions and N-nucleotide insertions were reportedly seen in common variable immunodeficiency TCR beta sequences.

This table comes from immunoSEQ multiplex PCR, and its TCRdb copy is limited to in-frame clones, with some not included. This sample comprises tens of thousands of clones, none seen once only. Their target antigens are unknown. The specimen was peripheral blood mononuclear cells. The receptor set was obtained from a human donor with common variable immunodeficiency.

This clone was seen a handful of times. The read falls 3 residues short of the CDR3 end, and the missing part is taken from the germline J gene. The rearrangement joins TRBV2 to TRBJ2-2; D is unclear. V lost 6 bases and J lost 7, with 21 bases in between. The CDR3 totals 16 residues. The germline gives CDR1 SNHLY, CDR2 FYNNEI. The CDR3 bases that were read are TGTGCCAGCAGACCTCGCCCCGAGTGGGCCGGCGGGGAG. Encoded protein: CASRPRPEWAGGE. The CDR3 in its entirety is CASRPRPEWAGGELFF.

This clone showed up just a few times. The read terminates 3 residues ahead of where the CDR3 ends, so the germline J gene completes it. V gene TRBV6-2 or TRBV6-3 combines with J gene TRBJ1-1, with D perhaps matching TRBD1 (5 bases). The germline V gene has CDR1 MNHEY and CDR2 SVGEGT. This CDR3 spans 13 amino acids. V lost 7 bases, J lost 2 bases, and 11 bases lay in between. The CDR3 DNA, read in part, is TGTGCCAGCACTGGGGGGGGAAACACTGAA. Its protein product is CASTGGGNTE. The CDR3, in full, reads CASTGGGNTEAFF.

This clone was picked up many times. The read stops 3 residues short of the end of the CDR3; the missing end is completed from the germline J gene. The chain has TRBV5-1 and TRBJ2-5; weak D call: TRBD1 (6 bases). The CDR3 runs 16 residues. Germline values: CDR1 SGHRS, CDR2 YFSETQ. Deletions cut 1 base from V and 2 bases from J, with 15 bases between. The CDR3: CASSLSQGPSQETQYF. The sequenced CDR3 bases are TGCGCCAGCAGCTTGAGCCAGGGGCCCTCTCAAGAGACC.